Included here is one T cell receptor beta chain sequence, with context. The antigen is unknown. Authors of the study amplified TCR beta CDR3 regions from RNA transcripts. A first-round RT-PCR of the TCR CDR3 used the HTBI primer set. TCRdb processed the multiplex PCR reads anew with MiXCR; each CDR3 protein has one entry. The sample has roughly 500,000 distinct CDR3 sequences; over 45% are singletons. Any patient presenting with uncontrolled infection, other autoimmune disease, pregnancy or lactation was left out. Clinical symptoms, serum thyroxine and TRAb, thyroid ultrasound and orbital computed tomography together formed the diagnostic basis. The CDR3 covers 14 residues. The V gene lost 3 bases and the J gene lost 0 bases, with 8 bases spanning the gap. The germline gives CDR1 MNHEY, CDR2 SMNVEV (reference sequence). This entry is derived from a study of T cells in Graves' hyperthyroidism and ophthalmopathy. Study-wide findings and caveats: The blood repertoire included most of the expanded thyroid clonotypes above 0.001.

This clonotype was sampled from an adult woman with Graves' disease, either hyperthyroidism or ophthalmopathy (not recorded which). The chain combines TRBV27 with TRBJ1-1, with D hard to call. Material: peripheral blood or thyroid tissue (not recorded which). The CDR3 is CASSFTPLNTEAFF. Here the CDR3 DNA reads TGTGCCAGCAGTTTCACTCCCCTGAACACTGAAGCTTTCTTT.